This TCR beta chain originates from a study of cytomegalovirus exposure and HLA in healthy donors. Study observations and caveats: Per a prior analysis, the majority of TCR beta V segments were productive roughly 87% or roughly 30% of the time. HLA alleles were associated with 16,000 or so TCR beta sequences in a later analysis at 0.05 false discovery rate. Indistinguishable V segments, including TRBV6-2 and TRBV6-3, were excluded.

To note about this clone: Its antigen is not known. The sample contains more than one DNA sequence encoding this CDR3.

The CDR3 has 14 residues. With 3 bases clipped from V and 1 base from J, the junction kept 3 bases outside the gene matches. Germline V gene data show CDR1 as GTSNPN and CDR2 as SVGIG (reference sequence). The primer mix had 60 Vbeta and 13 Jbeta primers. Assay used: immunoSEQ multiplex PCR; TCRdb lists only in-frame clones, some missing. The table shows 110,000 to 150,000 clones, with just under 85% occurring only once. The donors comprised healthy bone marrow donors. This chain links TRBV30 with TRBJ1-5; 7 bases are shared with TRBD1. What was sequenced was PBMCs. This sequence originates from a woman aged 60-75 years in good health and CMV-seropositive. The CDR3 is CAWRGQSSNQPQHF. The CDR3 bases are TGTGCCTGGAGGGGACAGTCCAGCAATCAGCCCCAGCATTTT.